These 24 T cell receptor beta chains were all obtained from the same sample, sequenced in a study of CD8+CD57+ T cells in acquired aplastic anemia (dated by TCRdb to the late 2010s). Sequencing instrument: Illumina HiSeq 2000. TCR beta VDJ combination and CDR3 sequence profiling used genomic DNA as the template. TCRdb ran its own pipeline on the public reads, namely fastp trimming at Q25 and MiXCR clone calling, and kept in-frame beta chains. CDR3 protein sequences are deduplicated, and each keeps its most common genes and DNA. The sample table records 150,000 to 180,000 distinct CDR3 sequences; about 48% of these occur just once. The ten biggest clones cover roughly 12% of the sample. Expansion of CD8+CD57+ cells had been shown by flow cytometry in the patients chosen for sequencing. Specimen: sorted CD4+, CD8+, or CD8+CD57+ T cells (not recorded which) from PBMCs. The source of these receptors is a human donor with aplastic anemia.

This clonotype has at least ten counts. The chain joins TRBV2 to TRBJ2-1; 12 bases map to TRBD2. CDR1 is SNHLY, CDR2 FYNNEI, per germline. V gave up 3 bases and J gave up 8 bases; unmatched junction bases: 5. The CDR3 contains 15 residues. CDR3 sequence reads: CASSEPTSGGHEQFF. CDR3 nucleotide sequence: TGTGCCAGCAGTGAGCCGACTAGCGGGGGCCATGAGCAGTTCTTC.

J is TRBJ2-1 and V is TRBV11-1; TRBD1 matches 7 bases. V lost 4 bases, J lost 7 bases, and 19 bases stayed unmatched. CDR3 length: 18 residues. The germline V gene has CDR1 SGHAT and CDR2 FQDESV (reference sequence). Written as DNA, the CDR3 is TGTGCCAGCAGCTGGGACAGCTTACAGACAATTTGGGGTAATGAGCAGTTCTTC. Its translation: CASSWDSLQTIWGNEQFF.

This clonotype was seen ten or more times. This chain uses TRBV9 with TRBJ1-3, with no clear D. Germline CDR1 reads SGDLS; CDR2 reads YYNGEE. This CDR3 region has 14 residues. Trimming left V 4 bases short and J 2 bases short, with 10 bases between. In nucleotides, the CDR3 is TGTGCCAGCAGCCCCAGGAATACTGGAAACACCATATATTTT. Protein sequence: CASSPRNTGNTIYF.

This clonotype was detected many times. This sequence joins TRBV11-2 and TRBJ2-1; 13 bases fit TRBD2. V shed 5 bases and J 7 bases; nucleotides not matched to a gene: 8. This CDR3 is 16 amino acids long. Germline CDR1 and CDR2: SGHAT and FQNNGV. The CDR3 loop reads CASSHPLAGGPNEQFF. CDR3 DNA: TGTGCCAGCAGCCACCCACTAGCGGGGGGGCCGAATGAGCAGTTCTTC.

This chain connects TRBV27 to TRBJ1-2, with D unclear. The length of the CDR3 is 13 residues. The germline V and J ends were trimmed by 6 bases and 2 bases, with 10 bases remaining between them. CDR1 is MNHEY, CDR2 SMNVEV, per germline (reference sequence). The CDR3, as DNA: TGTGCCAGCAGACCTGCAGGAAACTATGGCTACACCTTC. This translates into CASRPAGNYGYTF.

A few counts support this clonotype. CDR3 nucleotide sequence: TGTGCCACCAGTCCGGGACAGGGGGCGTACGGGGCCAACGTCCTGACTTTC. Translating it yields CATSPGQGAYGANVLTF. The chain is built from TRBV24-1 and TRBJ2-6; 12 bases match TRBD1. CDR1 KGHDR and CDR2 SFDVKD come from the germline V gene. J was trimmed by 4 bases and V by 6 bases; bases with no gene match: 6. The CDR3 runs 17 residues.

This clonotype was seen many times. The V call is TRBV19, the J call TRBJ2-7, with D perhaps matching TRBD2 (6 bases). The germline gives CDR1 LNHDA, CDR2 SQIVND (reference sequence). The CDR3 runs to 14 residues. Trimming took 6 bases from V and 2 from J, leaving 14 bases between them. The CDR3: CASSPIGGAYEQYF. The DNA for the CDR3 is TGTGCCAGTAGCCCAATCGGCGGGGCCTACGAGCAGTACTTC.

This chain uses TRBV5-1 with TRBJ1-1; maybe TRBD1 (6 bases). V was pared by 0 bases and J by 0 bases, with 9 bases between. In germline, CDR1 is SGHRS, CDR2 YFSETQ. The CDR3 extends over 15 amino acids. CDR3 protein: CASSLVQGMNTEAFF. DNA for the CDR3: TGCGCCAGCAGCTTGGTACAGGGCATGAACACTGAAGCTTTCTTT.

The chain recombines TRBV4-2 with TRBJ2-1, with 10 nucleotides matching TRBD2. The CDR3 is 17 amino acids. V was pared by 2 bases and J by 4 bases, with 8 bases of the junction left unmatched. Germline V gives CDR1 LGHNA, CDR2 YNFKEQ. CDR3 loop: CASSQPGGSGGYNEQFF. CDR3 nucleotide sequence: TGTGCCAGCAGCCAACCCGGAGGTAGCGGGGGGTACAATGAGCAGTTCTTC.

In this sample, this clonotype turned up a few times. The V gene is TRBV9, the J gene TRBJ2-7; TRBD1 might be the D (5 bases). Germline CDR1 is SGDLS and CDR2 is YYNGEE. The CDR3 totals 13 residues. With 0 bases removed from V and 4 bases from J, the gap between germline ends came to 8 bases. CDR3 coding DNA: TGTGCCAGCAGCGTAGCGGACATTTACGAGCAGTACTTC. Translating gives CASSVADIYEQYF.

The V call is TRBV20-1, the J call TRBJ1-3; D is unclear. The CDR3 has 14 amino acids. Trimming left V 4 bases short and J 0 bases short, with 10 bases between. Per germline, CDR1 DFQATT and CDR2 SNEGSKA (reference sequence). In DNA, the CDR3 is TGCAGTGCTACGGATAATTTCTCTGGAAACACCATATATTTT. It translates to CSATDNFSGNTIYF.

This clonotype was counted only a few times. The rearrangement links TRBV4-2 to TRBJ1-2, with D unresolved. This CDR3 contains 16 residues. The V end was cut by 0 bases, the J end by 1 base, with 12 bases between. Germline CDR1 is LGHNA and CDR2 is YNFKEQ. Written as DNA, the CDR3 is TGTGCCAGCAGCCAAGAACTCCCGGACTTTAACTATGGCTACACCTTC. Protein product: CASSQELPDFNYGYTF.

The chain combines TRBV25-1 with TRBJ1-5; tentative D call: TRBD1 (5 bases). The CDR3 extends over 14 amino acids. In germline, CDR1 is MGHDK, CDR2 SYGVNS. Trimming left V 5 bases short and J 7 bases short, with 15 bases between. CDR3 in DNA: TGTGCCAGCAGTTGGGCAGGGATAGGCCAGCCCCAGCATTTT. Translating gives CASSWAGIGQPQHF.

Comment on this clonotype: At one end, the junction sequence differs from germline, possibly due to a read error. The CDR3 sequence is CASTLTDAQYF. For the CDR3, the DNA is TGTGCCAGTACTCTCACAGATGCGCAGTATTTT. This chain joins TRBV7-9 and TRBJ2-3; D is undetermined. Germline CDR1 reads SEHNR; CDR2 reads FQNEAQ (reference sequence). The CDR3 totals 11 residues.

This clonotype was seen a handful of times. J is TRBJ1-1 and V is TRBV25-1, with D perhaps matching TRBD1 (5 bases). Germline CDR1 is MGHDK and CDR2 is SYGVNS. V gave up 7 bases and J gave up 1 base, with 10 bases separating them. The CDR3 loop spans 13 amino acids. CDR3 nucleotides: TGTGCCAGCACCCTGGGGGAGAACACTGAAGCTTTCTTT. Translation gives CASTLGENTEAFF.

This clonotype was seen many times. The chain has TRBV20-1 and TRBJ2-7; a possible D gene is TRBD1 (5 bases). This CDR3 is 13 amino acids long. Trimming cost V 6 bases and J 2 bases, with 14 bases left between them. Germline-derived CDR1 and CDR2 are DFQATT and SNEGSKA (reference sequence). CDR3 DNA sequence: TGCAGTGCCGCCCCCGACAGACCCTACGAGCAGTACTTC. Translated: CSAAPDRPYEQYF.

This clonotype was detected ten times or more. This CDR3 is CASSSSGGAAYEQYF. CDR3 in DNA: TGTGCCAGCAGTTCTAGCGGGGGCGCGGCCTACGAGCAGTACTTC. The chain has TRBV7-2 and TRBJ2-7, with TRBD2 identical over 10 bases. The V gene end was trimmed by 6 bases and the J gene end by 2 bases; junction bases not matched to a gene: 7. CDR1 and CDR2 from the germline V gene are SGHTA and FQGNSA. This CDR3 has 15 residues.

Comments on this clonotype: A clone one base away is much larger, so this may be a read error. This chain connects TRBV12-3 or TRBV12-4 to TRBJ2-1, with D tentatively TRBD2 (7 bases). This CDR3 has 12 residues. Between the trimmed V and J ends, which lost 7 bases and 11 bases, there was a span of 15 bases. The CDR3, as DNA: TGTGCCAGCACTCGGGGGGCGGGCAAGCAGTTCTTC. Amino acid sequence: CASTRGAGKQFF.

This clonotype was picked up one time. V usage is TRBV9 and J usage is TRBJ2-3, with TRBD2 matching 10 bases. The J segment lost 8 bases and the V segment lost 0 bases, leaving 9 bases of the junction unmatched. Germline V gives CDR1 SGDLS, CDR2 YYNGEE. This CDR3 is built from 16 residues. The CDR3 sequence: CASSVGDSGGLITQYF. In DNA, the CDR3 is TGTGCCAGCAGCGTAGGGGATAGCGGGGGGCTAATTACGCAGTATTTT. Full variable domain (outside the CDR3, taken from reference TRBV9 and TRBJ2-3): DSGVTQTPKHLITATGQRVTLRCSPRSGDLSVYWYQQSLDQGLQFLIQYYNGEERAKGNILERFSAQQFPDLHSELNLSSLELGDSALYFCASSVGDSGGLITQYFGPGTRLTVL.

The chain couples TRBV20-1 to TRBJ2-5, with unresolved D. This CDR3 has 12 residues. The germline CDR1 and CDR2 sequences are DFQATT and SNEGSKA (reference sequence). V was clipped by 1 base and J by 4 bases, with 7 bases between them. The CDR3 nucleotides read TGCAGTGCTAGAGGGGCGGTAGAGACCCAGTACTTC. Translated: CSARGAVETQYF.

CDR3 nucleotides: TGTGCCAGCAGCTTCCTCTGGGCAAGGGAGACCCAGTACTTC. This translates into CASSFLWARETQYF. The rearrangement joins TRBV7-9 to TRBJ2-5; no clear D. Between the trimmed V and J ends, which lost 3 bases and 5 bases, there was a span of 13 bases. Per the germline V gene, CDR1 is SEHNR and CDR2 is FQNEAQ (reference sequence). This CDR3 is built from 14 residues. Full variable domain (outside the CDR3, taken from reference TRBV7-9 and TRBJ2-5): DTGVSQNPRHKITKRGQNVTFRCDPISEHNRLYWYRQTLGQGPEFLTYFQNEAQLEKSRLLSDRFSAERPKGSFSTLEIQRTEQGDSAMYLCASSFLWARETQYFGPGTRLLVL.

In this sample, this clonotype turned up a few times. Since a much larger clone is just one base distant, this may be a read error. This chain links TRBV10-1 with TRBJ2-1; TRBD2 matches 7 bases. CDR3 length equals 14 residues. Per germline, CDR1 WNHNN and CDR2 SYGVQD (reference sequence). The CDR3 here is CASSSGGPGNEQLF. The DNA for the CDR3 is TGCGCCAGCAGTTCGGGGGGACCGGGCAATGAGCAGCTCTTC.

This clonotype came up many times. This chain links TRBV10-1 with TRBJ2-5; 9 bases map to TRBD2. V lost 9 bases, J lost 0 bases, and 8 bases stayed unmatched. Germline values: CDR1 WNHNN, CDR2 SYGVQD (reference sequence). The CDR3 covers 15 residues. The CDR3 here is CASSVLAGNQETQYF. The CDR3 coding sequence is TGCGCCAGTTCTGTCCTAGCGGGGAACCAAGAGACCCAGTACTTC.

The chain uses TRBV2 and TRBJ2-3; no reliable D call. This CDR3 is built from 13 residues. Trimming removed 6 bases from V and 3 bases from J, with 10 bases in between. The germline V gene encodes CDR1 SNHLY and CDR2 FYNNEI. CDR3 in amino acids: CASSPEQTDTQYF. The CDR3, as DNA: TGTGCCAGCAGCCCCGAACAGACAGATACGCAGTATTTT.